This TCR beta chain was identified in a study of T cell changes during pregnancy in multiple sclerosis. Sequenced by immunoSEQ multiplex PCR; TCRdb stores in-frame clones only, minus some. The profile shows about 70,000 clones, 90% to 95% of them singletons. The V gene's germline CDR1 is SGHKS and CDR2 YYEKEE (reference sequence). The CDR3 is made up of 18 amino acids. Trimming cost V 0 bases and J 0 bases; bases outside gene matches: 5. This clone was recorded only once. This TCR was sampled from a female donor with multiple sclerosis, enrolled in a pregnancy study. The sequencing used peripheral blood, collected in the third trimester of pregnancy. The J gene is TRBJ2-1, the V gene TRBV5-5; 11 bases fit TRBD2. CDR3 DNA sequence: TGTGCCAGCAGCTTGGGGACTAGCGGGTCCCCCTCCTACAATGAGCAGTTCTTC. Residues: CASSLGTSGSPSYNEQFF.